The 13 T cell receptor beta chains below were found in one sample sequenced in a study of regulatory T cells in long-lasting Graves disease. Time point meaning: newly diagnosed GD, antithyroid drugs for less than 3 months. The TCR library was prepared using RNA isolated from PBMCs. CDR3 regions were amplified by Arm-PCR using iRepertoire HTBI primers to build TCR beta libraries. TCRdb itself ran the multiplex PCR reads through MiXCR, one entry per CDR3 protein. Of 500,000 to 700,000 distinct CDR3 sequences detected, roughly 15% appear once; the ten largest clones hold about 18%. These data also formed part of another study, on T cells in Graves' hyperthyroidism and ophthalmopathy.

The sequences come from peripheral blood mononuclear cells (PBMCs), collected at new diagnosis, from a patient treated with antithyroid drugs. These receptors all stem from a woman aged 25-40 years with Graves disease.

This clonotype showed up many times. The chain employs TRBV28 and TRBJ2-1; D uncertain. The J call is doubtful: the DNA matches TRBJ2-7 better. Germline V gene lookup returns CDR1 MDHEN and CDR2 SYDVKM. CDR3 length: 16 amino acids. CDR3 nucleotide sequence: TGTGCCAGCAGCTCCGACTCCCTGGGCCGGACGAAAGAACAGTACTTC. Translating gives CASSSDSLGRTKEQYF.

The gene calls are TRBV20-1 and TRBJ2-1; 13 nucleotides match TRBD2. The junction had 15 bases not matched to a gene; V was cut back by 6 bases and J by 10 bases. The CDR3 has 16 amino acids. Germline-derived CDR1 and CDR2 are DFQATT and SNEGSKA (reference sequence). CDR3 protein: CSAQHWTSGRRMEQFF. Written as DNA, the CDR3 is TGCAGTGCGCAACACTGGACTAGCGGGAGAAGGATGGAGCAGTTCTTC.

The CDR3 loop reads CASSGGSQLQSGNTIYF. In DNA, the CDR3 is TGTGCCAGCAGCGGCGGAAGCCAGTTACAGTCTGGAAACACCATATATTTT. The chain uses TRBV9 and TRBJ1-3; D is unclear. CDR3 size: 17 residues. Trimming stripped 3 bases from V and 1 base from J, with 17 bases between. The V gene's germline CDR1 is SGDLS and CDR2 YYNGEE.

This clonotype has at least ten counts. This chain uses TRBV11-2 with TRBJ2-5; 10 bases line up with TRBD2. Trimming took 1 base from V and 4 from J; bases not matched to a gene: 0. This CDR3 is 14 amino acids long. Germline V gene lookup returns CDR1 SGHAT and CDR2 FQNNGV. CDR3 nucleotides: TGTGCCAGCAGCTTAGGGACTAGCGGAGAGACCCAGTACTTC. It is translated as CASSLGTSGETQYF.

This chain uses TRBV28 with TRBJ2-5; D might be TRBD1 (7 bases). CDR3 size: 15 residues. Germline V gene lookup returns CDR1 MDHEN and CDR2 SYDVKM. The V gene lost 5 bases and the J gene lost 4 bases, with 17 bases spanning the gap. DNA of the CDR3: TGTGCCAGCAGTCTCCCAGGGGGGCGAGGAGAGACCCAGTACTTC. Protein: CASSLPGGRGETQYF.

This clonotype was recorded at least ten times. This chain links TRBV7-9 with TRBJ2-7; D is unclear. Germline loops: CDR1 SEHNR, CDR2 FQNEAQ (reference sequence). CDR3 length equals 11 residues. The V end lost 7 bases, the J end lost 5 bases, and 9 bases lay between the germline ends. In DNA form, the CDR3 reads TGTGCCAGCAAAGCGTTGGACGAGCAGTACTTC. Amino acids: CASKALDEQYF.

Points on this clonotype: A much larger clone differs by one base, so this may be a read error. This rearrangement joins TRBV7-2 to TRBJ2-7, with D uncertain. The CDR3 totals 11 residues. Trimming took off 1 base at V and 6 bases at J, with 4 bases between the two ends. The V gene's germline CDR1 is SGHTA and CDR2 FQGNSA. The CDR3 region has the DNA TGTGCCAGCAGCTTAGTTATCGAGCAGTACTTC. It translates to CASSLVIEQYF.

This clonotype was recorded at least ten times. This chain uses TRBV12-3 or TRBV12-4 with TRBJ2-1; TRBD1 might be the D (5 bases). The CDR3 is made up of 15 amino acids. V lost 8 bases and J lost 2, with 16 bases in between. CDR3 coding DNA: TGTGCCAGCGGAAGAGCAGGGCTCGCCTACAATGAGCAGTTCTTC. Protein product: CASGRAGLAYNEQFF.

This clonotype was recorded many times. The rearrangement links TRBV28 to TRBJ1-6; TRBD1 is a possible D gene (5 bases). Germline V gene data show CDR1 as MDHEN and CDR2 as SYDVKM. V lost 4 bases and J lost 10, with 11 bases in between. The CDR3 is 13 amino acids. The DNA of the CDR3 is TGTGCCAGCAGTTCTGACAGAATCTCACCCCTCCACTTT. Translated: CASSSDRISPLHF. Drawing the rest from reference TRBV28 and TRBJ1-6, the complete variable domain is DVKVTQSSRYLVKRTGEKVFLECVQDMDHENMFWYRQDPGLGLRLIYFSYDVKMKEKGDIPEGYSVSREKKERFSLILESASTNQTSMYLCASSSDRISPLHFGNGTRLTVT.

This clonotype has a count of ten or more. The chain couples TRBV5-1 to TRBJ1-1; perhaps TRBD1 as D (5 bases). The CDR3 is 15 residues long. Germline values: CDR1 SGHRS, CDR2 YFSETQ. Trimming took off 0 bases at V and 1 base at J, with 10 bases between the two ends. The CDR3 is CASSLGGQGNTEAFF. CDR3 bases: TGCGCCAGCAGCTTGGGAGGGCAGGGGAACACTGAAGCTTTCTTT.

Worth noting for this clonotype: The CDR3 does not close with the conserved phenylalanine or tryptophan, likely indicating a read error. This CDR3 reads CATSGASGWQETQYY. In DNA, the CDR3 is TGTGCCACCAGTGGGGCCTCCGGGTGGCAAGAGACCCAGTACTAC. J is TRBJ2-5 and V is TRBV24-1; D gene unclear. Germline CDR1 KGHDR, CDR2 SFDVKD. This CDR3 is built from 15 residues. V dropped 5 bases and J dropped 2 bases, with 14 bases sitting between them.

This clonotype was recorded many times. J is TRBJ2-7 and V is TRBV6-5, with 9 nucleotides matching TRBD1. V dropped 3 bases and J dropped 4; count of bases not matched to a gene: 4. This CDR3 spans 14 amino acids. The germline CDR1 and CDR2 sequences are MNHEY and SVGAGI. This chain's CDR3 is CASSYRTGEYEQYF. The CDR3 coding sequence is TGTGCCAGCAGTTATCGGACAGGGGAGTACGAGCAGTACTTC.

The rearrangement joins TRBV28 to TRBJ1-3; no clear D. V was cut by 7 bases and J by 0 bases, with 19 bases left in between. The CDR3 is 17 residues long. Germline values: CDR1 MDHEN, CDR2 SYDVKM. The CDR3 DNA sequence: TGTGCCAGCAACTTCGGGAGGGATTCCCTCTCTGGAAACACCATATATTTT. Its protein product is CASNFGRDSLSGNTIYF. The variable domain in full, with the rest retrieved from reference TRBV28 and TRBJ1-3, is DVKVTQSSRYLVKRTGEKVFLECVQDMDHENMFWYRQDPGLGLRLIYFSYDVKMKEKGDIPEGYSVSREKKERFSLILESASTNQTSMYLCASNFGRDSLSGNTIYFGEGSWLTVV.